The clone carrying this T cell receptor beta chain was observed a handful of times. Template material for amplifying TCR beta CDR3 regions consisted of RNA transcripts. The TCR CDR3 first-round RT-PCR relied on the HTBI primer set. TCRdb processed the multiplex PCR reads anew with MiXCR; each CDR3 protein has one entry. The sample lists about half a million distinct CDR3 sequences; 15% to 20% were seen once. The sample is drawn from a study of T cells in Graves' hyperthyroidism and ophthalmopathy. The receptor was derived from a middle-aged man with Graves' ophthalmopathy. The source material was blood.

CDR3 region: CASSPPVIYEQYF. The CDR3 nucleotides read TGTGCCAGCAGCCCTCCCGTCATTTACGAGCAGTACTTC. The chain is built from TRBV7-2 and TRBJ2-7; D gene ambiguous. CDR3 size: 13 residues. The germline V gene has CDR1 SGHTA and CDR2 FQGNSA. V was pared by 5 bases and J by 4 bases, with 12 bases between.